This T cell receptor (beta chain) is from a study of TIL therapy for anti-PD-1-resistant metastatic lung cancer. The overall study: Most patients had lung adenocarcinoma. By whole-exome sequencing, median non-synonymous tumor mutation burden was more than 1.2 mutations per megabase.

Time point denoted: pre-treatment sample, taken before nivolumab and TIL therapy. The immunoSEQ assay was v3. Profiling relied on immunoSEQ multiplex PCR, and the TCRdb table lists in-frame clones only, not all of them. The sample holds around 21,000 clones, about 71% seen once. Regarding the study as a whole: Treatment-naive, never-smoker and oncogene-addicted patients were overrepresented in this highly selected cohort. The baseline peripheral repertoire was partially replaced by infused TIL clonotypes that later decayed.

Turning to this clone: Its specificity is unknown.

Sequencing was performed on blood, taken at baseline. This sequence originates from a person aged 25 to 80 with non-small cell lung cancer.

CDR3 DNA sequence: TGTGCCAGCAGCCCAACAGCAGGGGGCATTCAGTACTTC. It encodes CASSPTAGGIQYF. The chain employs TRBV14 and TRBJ2-4; TRBD1 agrees at 7 bases. The ends lost 4 bases at V and 9 bases at J; junction bases unmatched: 6. CDR1 and CDR2 from the germline V gene are SGHDN and FVKESK. This CDR3 contains 13 residues.